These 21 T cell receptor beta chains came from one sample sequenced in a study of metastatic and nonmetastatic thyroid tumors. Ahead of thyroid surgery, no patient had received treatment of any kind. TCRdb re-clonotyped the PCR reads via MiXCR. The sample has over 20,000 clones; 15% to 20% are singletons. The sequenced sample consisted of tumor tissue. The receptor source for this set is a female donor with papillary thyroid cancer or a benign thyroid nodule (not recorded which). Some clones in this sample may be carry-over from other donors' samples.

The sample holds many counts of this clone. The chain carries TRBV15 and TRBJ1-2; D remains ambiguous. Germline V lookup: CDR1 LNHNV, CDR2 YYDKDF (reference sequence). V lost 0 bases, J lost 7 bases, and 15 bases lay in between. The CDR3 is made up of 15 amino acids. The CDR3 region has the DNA TGTGCCACCAGCAGAGATCAGGCCCCTACGGGTGGCTACACCTTC. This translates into CATSRDQAPTGGYTF.

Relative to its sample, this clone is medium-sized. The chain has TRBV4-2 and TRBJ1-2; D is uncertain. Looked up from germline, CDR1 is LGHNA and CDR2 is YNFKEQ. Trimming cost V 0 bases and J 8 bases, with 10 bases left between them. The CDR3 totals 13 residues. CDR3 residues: CASSQDHGKGYTF. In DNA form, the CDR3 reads TGTGCCAGCAGCCAAGATCATGGAAAAGGCTACACCTTC.

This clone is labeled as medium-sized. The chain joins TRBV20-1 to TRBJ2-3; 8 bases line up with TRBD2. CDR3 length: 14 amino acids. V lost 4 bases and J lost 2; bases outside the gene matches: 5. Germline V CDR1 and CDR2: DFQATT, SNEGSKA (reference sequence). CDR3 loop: CSATLAGLTDTQYF. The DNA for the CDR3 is TGCAGTGCTACCTTAGCGGGACTCACAGATACGCAGTATTTT.

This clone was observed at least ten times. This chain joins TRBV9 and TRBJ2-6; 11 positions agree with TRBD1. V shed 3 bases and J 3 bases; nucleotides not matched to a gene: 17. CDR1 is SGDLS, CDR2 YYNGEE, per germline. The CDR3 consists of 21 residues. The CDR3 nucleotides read TGTGCCAGCAGCGCAGGTCCCCTTGGACAGGGGGCTGTTTTTGGGGCCAACGTCCTGACTTTC. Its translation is CASSAGPLGQGAVFGANVLTF.

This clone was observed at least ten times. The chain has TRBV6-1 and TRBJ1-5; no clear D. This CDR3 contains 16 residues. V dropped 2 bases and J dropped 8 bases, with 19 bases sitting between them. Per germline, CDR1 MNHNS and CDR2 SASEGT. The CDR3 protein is CASSESGTHDGKPQHF. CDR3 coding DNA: TGTGCCAGCAGTGAATCGGGCACCCATGATGGTAAGCCCCAGCATTTT.

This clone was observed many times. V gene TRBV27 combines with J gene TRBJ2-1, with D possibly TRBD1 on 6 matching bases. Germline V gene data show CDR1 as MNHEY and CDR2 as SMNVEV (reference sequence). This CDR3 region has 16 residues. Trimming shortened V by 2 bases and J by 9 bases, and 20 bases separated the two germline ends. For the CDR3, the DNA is TGTGCCAGCAGTTTAGGGCAGGGTGCAGGGGTTGCTGAGCAGTTCTTC. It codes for CASSLGQGAGVAEQFF.

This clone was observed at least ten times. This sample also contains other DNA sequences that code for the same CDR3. CDR3 DNA sequence: TGTGCCAGCAGCTTGGGACACCTCCAAGAGACCCAGTACTTC. Residues: CASSLGHLQETQYF. J is TRBJ2-5 and V is TRBV5-5; no clear D. V gave up 0 bases and J gave up 1 base, with 7 bases separating them. The CDR3 is 14 amino acids. The germline CDR1 and CDR2 sequences are SGHKS and YYEKEE (reference sequence).

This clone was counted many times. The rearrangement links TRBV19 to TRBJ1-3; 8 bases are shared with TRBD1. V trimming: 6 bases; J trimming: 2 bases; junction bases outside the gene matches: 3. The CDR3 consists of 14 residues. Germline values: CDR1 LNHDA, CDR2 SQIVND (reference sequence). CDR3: CASRTGDTGNTIYF. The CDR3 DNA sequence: TGTGCCAGTAGGACAGGGGATACTGGAAACACCATATATTTT. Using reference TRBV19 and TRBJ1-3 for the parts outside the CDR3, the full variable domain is DGGITQSPKYLFRKEGQNVTLSCEQNLNHDAMYWYRQDPGQGLRLIYYSQIVNDFQKGDIAEGYSVSREKKESFPLTVTSAQKNPTAFYLCASRTGDTGNTIYFGEGSWLTVV.

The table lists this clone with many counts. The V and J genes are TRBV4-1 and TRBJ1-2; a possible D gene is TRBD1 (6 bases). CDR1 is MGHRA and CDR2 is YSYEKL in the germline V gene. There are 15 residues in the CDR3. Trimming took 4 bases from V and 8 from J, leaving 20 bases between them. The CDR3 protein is CASSLGDVGARGYTF. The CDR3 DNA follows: TGCGCCAGCAGCCTAGGTGACGTGGGGGCGCGAGGCTACACCTTC.

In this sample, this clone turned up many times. CDR3 sequence: CASSQVTAGGHEQFF. For the CDR3, the DNA is TGCGCCAGCAGCCAAGTTACGGCAGGAGGGCATGAGCAGTTCTTC. The genes are TRBV4-1 and TRBJ2-1, with D possibly being TRBD2 (6 bases). V was cut by 1 base and J by 8 bases, with 15 bases left in between. Per germline, CDR1 MGHRA and CDR2 YSYEKL. CDR3 length: 15 residues.

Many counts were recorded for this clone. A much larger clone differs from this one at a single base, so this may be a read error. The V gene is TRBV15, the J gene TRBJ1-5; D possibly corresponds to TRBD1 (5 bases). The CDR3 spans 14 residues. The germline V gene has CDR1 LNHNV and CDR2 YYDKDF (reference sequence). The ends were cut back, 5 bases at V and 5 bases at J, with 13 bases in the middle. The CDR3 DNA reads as TGTGCCACCAGCCCCTGTTGGGGGGATCAGCCCCAGCATTTT. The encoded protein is CATSPCWGDQPQHF.

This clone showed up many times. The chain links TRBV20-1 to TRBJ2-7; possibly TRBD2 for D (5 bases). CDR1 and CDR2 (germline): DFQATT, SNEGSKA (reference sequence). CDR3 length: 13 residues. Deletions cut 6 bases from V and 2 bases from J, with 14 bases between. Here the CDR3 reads CSARPGETYEQYF. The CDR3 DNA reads TGCAGTGCCAGACCCGGGGAAACCTACGAGCAGTACTTC.

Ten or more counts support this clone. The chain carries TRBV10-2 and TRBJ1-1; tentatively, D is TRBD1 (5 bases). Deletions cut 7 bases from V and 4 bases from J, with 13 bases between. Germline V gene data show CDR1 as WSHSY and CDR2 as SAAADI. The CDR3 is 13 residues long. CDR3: CASTPIRGTEAFF. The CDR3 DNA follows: TGCGCCAGCACCCCCATAAGGGGCACTGAAGCTTTCTTT.

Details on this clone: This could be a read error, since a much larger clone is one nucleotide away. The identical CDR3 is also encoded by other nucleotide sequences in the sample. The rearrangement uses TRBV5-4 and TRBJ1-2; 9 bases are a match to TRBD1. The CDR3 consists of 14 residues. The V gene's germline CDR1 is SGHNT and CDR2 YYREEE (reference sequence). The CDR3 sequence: CASSLPGTGWGYTF. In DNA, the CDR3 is TGTGCCAGCAGCTTGCCCGGGACAGGGTGGGGCTACACATTC.

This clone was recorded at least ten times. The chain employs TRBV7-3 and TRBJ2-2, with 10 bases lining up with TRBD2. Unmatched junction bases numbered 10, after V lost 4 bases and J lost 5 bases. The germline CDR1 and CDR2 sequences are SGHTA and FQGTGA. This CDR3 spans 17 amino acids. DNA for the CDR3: TGTGCCAGCAGCTCCCTCCCCAGCGGGGGGGCGACCGGGGAGCTGTTTTTT. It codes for CASSSLPSGGATGELFF.

The CDR3 loop reads CASSWEVRGGWSYGYTF. CDR3 coding DNA: TGTGCCAGCAGTTGGGAAGTGAGGGGGGGTTGGAGCTATGGCTACACCTTC. The chain is built from TRBV6-2 or TRBV6-3 and TRBJ1-2, with D possibly TRBD1 on 6 matching bases. V was clipped by 4 bases and J by 4 bases, with 22 bases between them. The CDR3 runs to 17 residues. Per germline, CDR1 MNHEY and CDR2 SVGEGT.

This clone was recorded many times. Written as DNA, the CDR3 is TGCGCCAGCAGTGAGGGGGGAGTAGGCAAAAACATTCAGTACTTC. Translated, it gives CASSEGGVGKNIQYF. V usage is TRBV10-1 and J usage is TRBJ2-4; D may correspond to TRBD1 or TRBD2 (5 bases each). Trimming pared 2 bases from V and 3 bases from J, leaving 11 bases between. The CDR3 is made up of 15 amino acids. Germline CDR1 WNHNN, CDR2 SYGVQD (reference sequence).

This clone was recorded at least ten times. The CDR3 DNA reads TGTGCCAGCAAAAAAGAGGGGTCTAGCCGGGAGACCCAGTACTTC. It specifies CASKKEGSSRETQYF. V is TRBV28 and J is TRBJ2-5, with D perhaps matching TRBD1 or TRBD2 (5 bases each). The V end lost 7 bases, the J end lost 5 bases, and 20 bases lay between the germline ends. From germline, CDR1 is MDHEN and CDR2 SYDVKM. The CDR3 contains 15 residues.

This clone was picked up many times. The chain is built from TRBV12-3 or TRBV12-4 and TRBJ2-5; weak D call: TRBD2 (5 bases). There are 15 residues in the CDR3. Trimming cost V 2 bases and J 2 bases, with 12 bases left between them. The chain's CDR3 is CASSLRAVKQETQYF. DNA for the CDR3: TGTGCCAGCAGTTTAAGAGCGGTGAAACAAGAGACCCAGTACTTC.

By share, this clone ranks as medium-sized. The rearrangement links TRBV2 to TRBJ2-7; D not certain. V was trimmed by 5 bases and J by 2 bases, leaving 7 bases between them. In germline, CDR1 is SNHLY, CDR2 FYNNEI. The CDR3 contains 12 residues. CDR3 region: CASSPTAYEQYF. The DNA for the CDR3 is TGTGCCAGCAGTCCCACGGCCTACGAGCAGTACTTC.

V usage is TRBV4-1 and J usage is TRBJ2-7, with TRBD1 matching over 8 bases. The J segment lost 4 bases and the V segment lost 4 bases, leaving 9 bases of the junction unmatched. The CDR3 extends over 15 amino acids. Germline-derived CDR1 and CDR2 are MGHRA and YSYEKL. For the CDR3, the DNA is TGCGCCAGCAGCCCCCGGACAGGGAGATCATACGAGCAGTACTTC. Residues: CASSPRTGRSYEQYF.